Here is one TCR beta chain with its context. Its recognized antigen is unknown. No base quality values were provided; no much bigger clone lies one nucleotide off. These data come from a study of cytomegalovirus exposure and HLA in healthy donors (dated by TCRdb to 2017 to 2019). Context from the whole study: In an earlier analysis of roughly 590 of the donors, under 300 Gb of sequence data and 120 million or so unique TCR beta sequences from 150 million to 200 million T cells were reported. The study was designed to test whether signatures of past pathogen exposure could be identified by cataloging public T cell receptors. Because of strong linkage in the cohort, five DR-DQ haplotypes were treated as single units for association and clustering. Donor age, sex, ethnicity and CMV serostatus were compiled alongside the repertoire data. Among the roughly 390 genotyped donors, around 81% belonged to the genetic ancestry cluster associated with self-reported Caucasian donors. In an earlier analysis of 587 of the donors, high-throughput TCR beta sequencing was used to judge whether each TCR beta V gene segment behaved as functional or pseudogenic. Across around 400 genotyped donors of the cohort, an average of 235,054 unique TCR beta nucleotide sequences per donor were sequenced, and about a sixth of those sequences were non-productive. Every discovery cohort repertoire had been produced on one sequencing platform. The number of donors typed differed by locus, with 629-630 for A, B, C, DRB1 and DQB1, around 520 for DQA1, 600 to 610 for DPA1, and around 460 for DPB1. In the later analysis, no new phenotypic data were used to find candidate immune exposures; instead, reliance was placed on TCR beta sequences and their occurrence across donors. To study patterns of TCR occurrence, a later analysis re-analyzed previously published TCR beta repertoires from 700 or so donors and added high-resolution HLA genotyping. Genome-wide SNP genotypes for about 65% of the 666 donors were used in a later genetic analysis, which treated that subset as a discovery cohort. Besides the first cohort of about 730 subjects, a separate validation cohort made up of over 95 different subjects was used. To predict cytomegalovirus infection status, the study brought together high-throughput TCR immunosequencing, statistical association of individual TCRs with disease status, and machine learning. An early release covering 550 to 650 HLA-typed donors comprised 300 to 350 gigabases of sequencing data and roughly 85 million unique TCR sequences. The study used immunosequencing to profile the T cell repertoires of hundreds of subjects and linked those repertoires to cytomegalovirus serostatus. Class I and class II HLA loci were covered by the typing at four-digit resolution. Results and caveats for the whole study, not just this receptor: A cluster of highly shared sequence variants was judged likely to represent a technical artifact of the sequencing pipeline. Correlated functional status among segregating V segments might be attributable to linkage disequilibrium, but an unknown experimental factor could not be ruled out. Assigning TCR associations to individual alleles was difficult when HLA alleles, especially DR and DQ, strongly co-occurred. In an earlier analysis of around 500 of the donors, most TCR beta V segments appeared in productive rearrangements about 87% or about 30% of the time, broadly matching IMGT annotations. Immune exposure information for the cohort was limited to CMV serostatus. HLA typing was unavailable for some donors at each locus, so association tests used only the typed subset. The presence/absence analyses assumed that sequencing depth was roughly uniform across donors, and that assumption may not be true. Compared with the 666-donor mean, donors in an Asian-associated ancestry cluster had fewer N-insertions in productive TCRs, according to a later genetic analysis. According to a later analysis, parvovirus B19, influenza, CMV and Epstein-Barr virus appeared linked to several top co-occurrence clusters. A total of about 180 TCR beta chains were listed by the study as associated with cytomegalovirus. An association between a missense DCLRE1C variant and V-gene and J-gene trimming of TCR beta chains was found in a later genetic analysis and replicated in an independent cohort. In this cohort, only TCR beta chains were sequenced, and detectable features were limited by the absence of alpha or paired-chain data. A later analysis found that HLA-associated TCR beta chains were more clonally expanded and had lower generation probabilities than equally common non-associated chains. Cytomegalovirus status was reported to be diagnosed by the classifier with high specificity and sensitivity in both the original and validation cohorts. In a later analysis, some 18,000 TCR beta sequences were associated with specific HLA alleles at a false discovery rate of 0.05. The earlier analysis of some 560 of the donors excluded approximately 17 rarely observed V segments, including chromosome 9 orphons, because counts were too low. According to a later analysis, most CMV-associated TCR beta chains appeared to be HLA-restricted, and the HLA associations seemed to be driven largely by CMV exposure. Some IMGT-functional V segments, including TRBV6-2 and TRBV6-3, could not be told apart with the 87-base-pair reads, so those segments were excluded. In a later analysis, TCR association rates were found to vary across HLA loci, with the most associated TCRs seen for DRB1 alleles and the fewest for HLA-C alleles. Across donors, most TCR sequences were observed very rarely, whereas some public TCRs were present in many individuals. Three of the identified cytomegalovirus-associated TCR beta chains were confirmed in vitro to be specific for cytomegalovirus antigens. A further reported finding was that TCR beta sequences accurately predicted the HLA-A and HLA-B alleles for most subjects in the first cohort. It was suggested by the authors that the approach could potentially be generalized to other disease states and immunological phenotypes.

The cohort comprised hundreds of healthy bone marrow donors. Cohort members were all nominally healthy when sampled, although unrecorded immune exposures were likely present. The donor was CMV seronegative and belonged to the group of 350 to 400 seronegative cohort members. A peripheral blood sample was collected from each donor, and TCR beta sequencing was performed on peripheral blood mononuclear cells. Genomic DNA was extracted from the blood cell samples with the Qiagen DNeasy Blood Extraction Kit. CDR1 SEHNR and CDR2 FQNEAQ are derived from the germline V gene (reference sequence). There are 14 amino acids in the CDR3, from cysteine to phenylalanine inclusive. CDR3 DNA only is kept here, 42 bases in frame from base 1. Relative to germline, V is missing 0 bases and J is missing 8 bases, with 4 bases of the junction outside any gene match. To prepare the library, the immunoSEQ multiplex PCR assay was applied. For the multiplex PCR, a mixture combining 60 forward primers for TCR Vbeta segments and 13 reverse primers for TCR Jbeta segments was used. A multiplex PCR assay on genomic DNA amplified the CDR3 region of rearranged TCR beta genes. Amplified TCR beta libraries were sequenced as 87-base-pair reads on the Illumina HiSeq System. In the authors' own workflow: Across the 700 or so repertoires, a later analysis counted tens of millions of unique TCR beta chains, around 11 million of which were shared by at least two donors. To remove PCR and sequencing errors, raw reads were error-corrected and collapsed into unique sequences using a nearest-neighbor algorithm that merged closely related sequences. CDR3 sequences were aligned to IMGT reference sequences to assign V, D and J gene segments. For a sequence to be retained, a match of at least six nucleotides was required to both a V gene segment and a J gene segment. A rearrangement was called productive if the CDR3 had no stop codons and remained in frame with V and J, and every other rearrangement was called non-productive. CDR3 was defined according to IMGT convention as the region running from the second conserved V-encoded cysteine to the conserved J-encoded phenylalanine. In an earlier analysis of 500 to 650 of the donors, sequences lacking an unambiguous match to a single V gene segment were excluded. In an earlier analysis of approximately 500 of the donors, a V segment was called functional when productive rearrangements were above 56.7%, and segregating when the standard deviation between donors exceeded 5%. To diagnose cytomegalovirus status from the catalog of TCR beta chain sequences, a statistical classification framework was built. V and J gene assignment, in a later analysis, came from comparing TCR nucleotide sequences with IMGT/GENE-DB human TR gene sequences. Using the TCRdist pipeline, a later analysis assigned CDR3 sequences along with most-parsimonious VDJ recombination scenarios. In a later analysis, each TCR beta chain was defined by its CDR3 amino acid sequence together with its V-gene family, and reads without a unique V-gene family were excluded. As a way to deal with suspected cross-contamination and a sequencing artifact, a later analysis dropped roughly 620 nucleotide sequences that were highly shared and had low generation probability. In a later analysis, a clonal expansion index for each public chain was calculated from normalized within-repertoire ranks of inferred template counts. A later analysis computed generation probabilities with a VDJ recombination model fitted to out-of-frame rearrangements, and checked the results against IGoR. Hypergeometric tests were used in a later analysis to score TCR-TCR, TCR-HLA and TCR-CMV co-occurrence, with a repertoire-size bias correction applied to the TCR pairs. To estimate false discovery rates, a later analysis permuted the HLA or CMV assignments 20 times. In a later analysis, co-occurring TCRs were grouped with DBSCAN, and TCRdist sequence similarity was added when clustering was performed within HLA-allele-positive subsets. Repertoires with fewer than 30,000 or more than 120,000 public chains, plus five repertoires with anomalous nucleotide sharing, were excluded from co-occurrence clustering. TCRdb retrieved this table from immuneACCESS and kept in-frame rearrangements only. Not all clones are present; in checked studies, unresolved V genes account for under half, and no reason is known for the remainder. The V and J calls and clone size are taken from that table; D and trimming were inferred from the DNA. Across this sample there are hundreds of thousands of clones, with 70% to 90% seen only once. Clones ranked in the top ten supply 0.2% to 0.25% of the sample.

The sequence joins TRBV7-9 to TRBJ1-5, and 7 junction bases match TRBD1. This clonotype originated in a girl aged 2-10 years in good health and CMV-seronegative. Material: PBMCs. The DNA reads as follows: TGTGCCAGCAGCTTAGCGGGGACAGTTGAGCCCCAGCATTTT. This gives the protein CASSLAGTVEPQHF.